This T cell receptor beta chain was documented in a study of cytomegalovirus exposure and HLA in healthy donors. Across the study: About 85 million unique TCR sequences came from HLA-typed donors in an early release. Study outcomes and limitations: No immune exposure information besides CMV serostatus was available. It emerged from a later analysis that several of the most significant clusters appeared to be linked to common viral pathogens.

Notes on this clone: Its matching antigen is unknown.

The PCR contained 60 Vbeta and 13 Jbeta primers. Under the authors' procedure: Unique TCR beta chains totaled some 80 million in a later count, with roughly 11 million of them shared. Clones were sequenced by immunoSEQ multiplex PCR, and TCRdb holds only the in-frame ones, with some missing. V and J calls plus clone size are reproduced from that table; the DNA served to infer D and trimming. The sample records about 180,000 clones, 84% being singletons. This TCR came from a girl aged 2-10 years in good health and CMV-seropositive. Sequencing was done on a sample of PBMCs.

The CDR3 spells CASSLGTLRGDTQYF. CDR3 in DNA: TGTGCCAGCAGCCTCGGGACTTTACGCGGGGATACGCAGTATTTT. The V call is TRBV7-3, the J call TRBJ2-3; maybe TRBD2 (6 bases). Germline V gene data show CDR1 as SGHTA and CDR2 as FQGTGA. The CDR3 runs to 15 residues. The germline V and J ends were trimmed by 5 bases and 6 bases, with 18 bases remaining between them.